A selection of T cell receptor beta chains follows, all from one sample in a study of blood T cell repertoires in COVID-19. Assay: immunoSEQ multiplex PCR; the TCRdb copy retains only in-frame clones and omits some. The table shows 100,000 or so clones, with about 95% occurring only once. The sequenced sample consisted of peripheral blood. These receptors came from a human donor with active COVID-19. The donor label of this sample is uncertain. Each CDR3 is given with its conserved first and last residue. The order of the fields is clone size, D gene, V gene, J gene, CDR3 DNA, CDR3 protein. D genes are given only for firm matches. Rows may omit the clone size; those that give it use once, few, many or a size class.

clone size: .
D gene: .
V gene: TRBV3-1/TRBV3-2
J gene: TRBJ2-4
CDR3 DNA: TGTGCCAGCAGCCAAGATGAGATGGTAGCAAGAGGAAACATTCAGTACTTC
CDR3 protein: CASSQDEMVARGNIQYF

clone size: .
D gene: TRBD1
V gene: TRBV28
J gene: TRBJ2-7
CDR3 DNA: TGTGCCAGCAGCCTCCCACAGGGGCCCTACGAGCAGTACTTC
CDR3 protein: CASSLPQGPYEQYF

clone size: .
D gene: TRBD1
V gene: TRBV5-1
J gene: TRBJ2-7
CDR3 DNA: TGCGCCAGCAGCTTGGAGCAGGGGGCGATCGGCTACGAGCAGTACTTC
CDR3 protein: CASSLEQGAIGYEQYF

clone size: .
D gene: .
V gene: TRBV11-2
J gene: TRBJ1-3
CDR3 DNA: TGTGCCAGCAGCTTAGATCGGTCTGGAAACACCATATATTTT
CDR3 protein: CASSLDRSGNTIYF

clone size: .
D gene: .
V gene: TRBV6-5
J gene: TRBJ2-7
CDR3 DNA: TGTGCCAGCAGAAGCGGGTCCTCCTACGAGCAGTACTTC
CDR3 protein: CASRSGSSYEQYF

clone size: .
D gene: .
V gene: TRBV21-1
J gene: TRBJ1-4
CDR3 DNA: TGTGCCAGCAGCAAACCAGGGCCGTACGCTTCTGCAACTAATGAAAAACTGTTTTTT
CDR3 protein: CASSKPGPYASATNEKLFF

clone size: once
D gene: TRBD2
V gene: TRBV3-1/TRBV3-2
J gene: TRBJ2-1
CDR3 DNA: TGTGCCAGCAGCCAAGAGGTCGCGGGAGGGTACAATGAGCAGTTCTTC
CDR3 protein: CASSQEVAGGYNEQFF

clone size: .
D gene: TRBD2
V gene: TRBV27
J gene: TRBJ2-1
CDR3 DNA: TGTGCCAGCAGCTGGACTAGCGGGGGTGGGGATGAGCAGTTCTTC
CDR3 protein: CASSWTSGGGDEQFF

clone size: .
D gene: .
V gene: TRBV2
J gene: TRBJ2-7
CDR3 DNA: TGTGCCAGCAGTGAAAGGGGCCCGACTGGGCAGTACTTC
CDR3 protein: CASSERGPTGQYF

clone size: .
D gene: .
V gene: TRBV10-3
J gene: TRBJ1-2
CDR3 DNA: TGTGCCATCTACTCAGGGGACGAATATAACTATGGCTACACCTTC
CDR3 protein: CAIYSGDEYNYGYTF

clone size: .
D gene: .
V gene: TRBV5-5
J gene: TRBJ1-6
CDR3 DNA: TGTGCCAGCAGCCAGGGCTACCGAGGAAATTCACCCCTCCACTTT
CDR3 protein: CASSQGYRGNSPLHF

clone size: .
D gene: TRBD1
V gene: TRBV7-9
J gene: TRBJ2-1
CDR3 DNA: TGTGCCAGCAGCGCTGGGACAGGGGGCTACAATGAGCAGTTCTTC
CDR3 protein: CASSAGTGGYNEQFF

clone size: .
D gene: TRBD2
V gene: TRBV5-4
J gene: TRBJ2-5
CDR3 DNA: TGTGCCAGCAGCTTTAGTATGGTAGCGGGAGGAGAGACCCAGTACTTC
CDR3 protein: CASSFSMVAGGETQYF

clone size: .
D gene: TRBD1
V gene: TRBV5-6
J gene: TRBJ2-7
CDR3 DNA: TGTGCCAGCAGCGCGCTCCGGGACAGGGGGCGCGAGCAGTACTTC
CDR3 protein: CASSALRDRGREQYF

clone size: .
D gene: .
V gene: TRBV13
J gene: TRBJ2-7
CDR3 DNA: TGTGCCAGCAGCTTAGGCAACTCCTACGAGCAGTACTTC
CDR3 protein: CASSLGNSYEQYF

clone size: .
D gene: .
V gene: TRBV5-1
J gene: TRBJ2-5
CDR3 DNA: TGCGCCAGCAGTCAGTTAGGCTCTAGCGCAAATGAAGAGACCCAGTACTTC
CDR3 protein: CASSQLGSSANEETQYF

clone size: once
D gene: TRBD1
V gene: TRBV11-3
J gene: TRBJ2-2
CDR3 DNA: TGTGCCAGCAGCTTAAGGGGACAGCTAAACACCGGGGAGCTGTTTTTT
CDR3 protein: CASSLRGQLNTGELFF

clone size: once
D gene: .
V gene: TRBV25-1
J gene: TRBJ1-3
CDR3 DNA: TGTGCCAGCAGCGCGACAGGCTCTGGAAACACCATATATTTT
CDR3 protein: CASSATGSGNTIYF

clone size: once
D gene: .
V gene: TRBV4-1
J gene: TRBJ1-4
CDR3 DNA: TGCGCCAGCAGCCAAGTCGTGGACAGATCTATTGAAAAACTGTTTTTT
CDR3 protein: CASSQVVDRSIEKLFF

clone size: .
D gene: TRBD1
V gene: TRBV19
J gene: TRBJ2-3
CDR3 DNA: TGTGCCAGTAGTAACTTGGGAACAGGGGAATACACAGATACGCAGTATTTT
CDR3 protein: CASSNLGTGEYTDTQYF

clone size: .
D gene: .
V gene: TRBV7-2
J gene: TRBJ1-2
CDR3 DNA: TGTGCCAGCAGCTTAGGAGTGCTGAGAGGCTACACCTTC
CDR3 protein: CASSLGVLRGYTF

clone size: .
D gene: TRBD1
V gene: TRBV5-4
J gene: TRBJ2-3
CDR3 DNA: TGTGCCAGCAGCTTGGAACCGGGACAGATATACACAGATACGCAGTATTTT
CDR3 protein: CASSLEPGQIYTDTQYF

clone size: .
D gene: .
V gene: TRBV21-1
J gene: TRBJ2-7
CDR3 DNA: TGTGCCAGCAGCAATCCCCTATCCTACGAGCAGTACTTC
CDR3 protein: CASSNPLSYEQYF

clone size: .
D gene: TRBD1
V gene: TRBV28
J gene: TRBJ2-2
CDR3 DNA: TGTGCCAGCAGAGAACCAGGGACAGGAGACACCGGGGAGCTGTTTTTT
CDR3 protein: CASREPGTGDTGELFF

clone size: .
D gene: TRBD1
V gene: TRBV5-1
J gene: TRBJ1-2
CDR3 DNA: TGCGCCAGCAGAGCCGGGACAGGGAGTGGCTACACCTTC
CDR3 protein: CASRAGTGSGYTF

clone size: .
D gene: .
V gene: TRBV6-1
J gene: TRBJ2-3
CDR3 DNA: TGTGCCAGCAGTGATGCTGGAGTGCGGGGCCCAGATACGCAGTATTTT
CDR3 protein: CASSDAGVRGPDTQYF

clone size: once
D gene: TRBD2
V gene: TRBV28
J gene: TRBJ2-7
CDR3 DNA: TGTGCCAGCAGTGCCGGGACTAGCGGTTACGAGCAGTACTTC
CDR3 protein: CASSAGTSGYEQYF

clone size: .
D gene: .
V gene: TRBV18
J gene: TRBJ2-1
CDR3 DNA: TGTGCCAGCTCACCAAGAGGGCGAAGGGGGACCACCTACAATGAGCAGTTCTTC
CDR3 protein: CASSPRGRRGTTYNEQFF

clone size: .
D gene: .
V gene: TRBV5-1
J gene: TRBJ2-1
CDR3 DNA: TGCGCCAGCAGCTTGGGCGGGGCTTCTCGCTACAATGAGCAGTTCTTC
CDR3 protein: CASSLGGASRYNEQFF

clone size: once
D gene: .
V gene: TRBV5-6
J gene: TRBJ1-2
CDR3 DNA: TGTGCCAGCAGCCCCCGTTATAGGGGTAGGGTAGGGTTCGGCTACACCTTC
CDR3 protein: CASSPRYRGRVGFGYTF

clone size: .
D gene: TRBD1
V gene: TRBV11-2
J gene: TRBJ1-2
CDR3 DNA: TGTGCCAGCAGCTTAGCCTTCAGGCGGCCGACAGGGAACTATGGCTACACCTTC
CDR3 protein: CASSLAFRRPTGNYGYTF

clone size: .
D gene: TRBD1
V gene: TRBV11-3
J gene: TRBJ2-5
CDR3 DNA: TGTGCCAGCAGCTTAGGGGGACAGGATGGTTCGACCCAGTACTTC
CDR3 protein: CASSLGGQDGSTQYF

clone size: .
D gene: TRBD2
V gene: TRBV20-1
J gene: TRBJ2-3
CDR3 DNA: TGCAGTGCCAGTACAAGCGGGAAGACAGATACGCAGTATTTT
CDR3 protein: CSASTSGKTDTQYF

clone size: .
D gene: .
V gene: TRBV18
J gene: TRBJ1-1
CDR3 DNA: TGTGCCAGCTCACCCGCCCGAGGGGGGGCCCCTACCGGGCGGAACACTGAAGCTTTCTTT
CDR3 protein: CASSPARGGAPTGRNTEAFF

clone size: .
D gene: .
V gene: TRBV30
J gene: TRBJ2-7
CDR3 DNA: TGTGCCTGGTCGAAAATTGGGCACATTAATCTCGAGCAGTACTTC
CDR3 protein: CAWSKIGHINLEQYF

clone size: .
D gene: .
V gene: TRBV15
J gene: TRBJ1-2
CDR3 DNA: TGTGCCACCAGCAGAGGTGGGCAGGGAATTCGGGGCTACACCTTC
CDR3 protein: CATSRGGQGIRGYTF

clone size: .
D gene: TRBD1
V gene: TRBV15
J gene: TRBJ2-3
CDR3 DNA: TGTGCCACCGGGACAGAGATAAGCACAGATACGCAGTATTTT
CDR3 protein: CATGTEISTDTQYF

clone size: .
D gene: TRBD1
V gene: TRBV28
J gene: TRBJ1-1
CDR3 DNA: TGTGCCAGCAGCCCGGACAGGACGAACACTGAAGCTTTCTTT
CDR3 protein: CASSPDRTNTEAFF

clone size: .
D gene: .
V gene: TRBV7-9
J gene: TRBJ2-3
CDR3 DNA: TGTGCCAGCAACAAAGACTACACAGATACGCAGTATTTT
CDR3 protein: CASNKDYTDTQYF

clone size: once
D gene: .
V gene: TRBV5-1
J gene: TRBJ1-1
CDR3 DNA: TGCGCCAGCAGCATCGCAGGGAACACTGAAGCTTTCTTT
CDR3 protein: CASSIAGNTEAFF

clone size: .
D gene: .
V gene: TRBV7-8
J gene: TRBJ1-5
CDR3 DNA: TGTGCCAGCAGCTTAGGTGACGGGAATAGCAATCAGCCCCAGCATTTT
CDR3 protein: CASSLGDGNSNQPQHF

clone size: .
D gene: .
V gene: TRBV9
J gene: TRBJ1-4
CDR3 DNA: TGTGCCAGCAGCCTTAGCCAGGGAAGAGAAAAACTGTTTTTT
CDR3 protein: CASSLSQGREKLFF

clone size: .
D gene: TRBD1
V gene: TRBV5-1
J gene: TRBJ1-2
CDR3 DNA: TGCGCCAGCAGCTTTAAGACAGGGATTATCGGTAGTGGCTACACCTTC
CDR3 protein: CASSFKTGIIGSGYTF

clone size: .
D gene: .
V gene: TRBV5-1
J gene: TRBJ2-7
CDR3 DNA: TGCGCCAGCAGCTTGAGATTCCGAGGGAACCCCTTCTACGAGCAGTACTTC
CDR3 protein: CASSLRFRGNPFYEQYF

clone size: .
D gene: TRBD2
V gene: TRBV29-1
J gene: TRBJ2-7
CDR3 DNA: TGCAGCGTCCCCGGGACTAGCGCCTACGAGCAGTACTTC
CDR3 protein: CSVPGTSAYEQYF

clone size: .
D gene: TRBD2
V gene: TRBV29-1
J gene: TRBJ2-2
CDR3 DNA: TGCAGCGTTTTGTCTAGCGGGTACACCGGGGAGCTGTTTTTT
CDR3 protein: CSVLSSGYTGELFF

clone size: .
D gene: .
V gene: TRBV7-8
J gene: TRBJ1-5
CDR3 DNA: TGTGCCAGCAGCCCGTTGATGGGGGCCCAACGCAATCAGCCCCAGCATTTT
CDR3 protein: CASSPLMGAQRNQPQHF

clone size: .
D gene: .
V gene: TRBV24-1
J gene: TRBJ2-6
CDR3 DNA: TGTGCCACCAGTGAAGTCAGGGCGAGTGAGGCTGGGGCCAACGTCCTGACTTTC
CDR3 protein: CATSEVRASEAGANVLTF

clone size: .
D gene: TRBD1
V gene: TRBV5-1
J gene: TRBJ1-4
CDR3 DNA: TGCGCCAGCAGTCGAGCTGACAGGGACAATGAAAAACTGTTTTTT
CDR3 protein: CASSRADRDNEKLFF